Shown below are 8 T cell receptor beta chains from a single sample sequenced in a study of blood T cell repertoires in COVID-19. Generated by immunoSEQ multiplex PCR, the TCRdb table keeps only in-frame clones and is missing some. Of roughly 520,000 clones listed, over 75% are singletons. Material: PBMCs or T cells enriched from blood (not recorded which). The receptors come from a woman aged 40 to 49 who had recovered from COVID-19.

This clone has a handful of counts. V and J are TRBV5-6 and TRBJ2-2, with D possibly TRBD2 on 6 matching bases. This CDR3 has 14 amino acids. Germline V CDR1 and CDR2: SGHDT, YYEEEE. Trimming took 4 bases from V and 3 from J, leaving 10 bases between them. The CDR3 loop reads CASSQGLHTGELFF. The CDR3 nucleotides are TGTGCCAGCAGCCAGGGACTGCACACCGGGGAGCTGTTTTTT.

The V and J genes are TRBV5-6 and TRBJ2-3, with 8 bases identical to TRBD2. CDR3 length equals 16 residues. Trimming removed 3 bases from V and 3 bases from J; junction bases left unmatched: 9. Germline CDR1 and CDR2: SGHDT and YYEEEE. The CDR3 bases are TGTGCCAGCAGCTCCGGGACTAGAGGGGGTACAGATACGCAGTATTTT. Protein product: CASSSGTRGGTDTQYF.

V and J are TRBV24-1 and TRBJ2-1; 9 bases fit TRBD2. Germline CDR1 and CDR2: KGHDR and SFDVKD. V gave up 9 bases and J gave up 7 bases; unmatched junction bases: 6. The CDR3 runs 13 residues. The CDR3 bases are TGTGCCACCTCCACTAGCGGGTATAATGAGCAGTTCTTC. It translates to CATSTSGYNEQFF.

This chain joins TRBV10-3 and TRBJ2-2; 8 positions agree with TRBD2. The CDR3 consists of 17 residues. The ends lost 8 bases at V and 1 base at J; junction bases unmatched: 12. From germline, CDR1 is ENHRY and CDR2 SYGVKD. CDR3 nucleotide sequence: TGTGCCATCGGTTATGCCGGGACTAGTAGGAACACCGGGGAGCTGTTTTTT. Translation gives CAIGYAGTSRNTGELFF.

This sequence joins TRBV5-1 and TRBJ2-5, with 7 positions matching TRBD2. V lost 0 bases and J lost 4; bases outside the gene matches: 9. CDR3 length: 16 amino acids. Germline values: CDR1 SGHRS, CDR2 YFSETQ. CDR3 amino acids: CASSLDGGSGVETQYF. As DNA, the CDR3 is TGCGCCAGCAGCTTGGACGGGGGGTCAGGTGTAGAGACCCAGTACTTC.

The chain has TRBV24-1 and TRBJ2-1; tentatively, D is TRBD2 (5 bases). V gave up 3 bases and J gave up 9 bases, with 26 bases separating them. The CDR3 has 18 residues. CDR1 is KGHDR, CDR2 SFDVKD, per germline. The DNA for the CDR3 is TGTGCCACCAGTGATCCAACCCCCCGACGGGGAAGAGTCGGTGAGCAGTTCTTC. As protein: CATSDPTPRRGRVGEQFF.

The rearrangement uses TRBV30 and TRBJ1-1; unclear D gene. The V gene's germline CDR1 is GTSNPN and CDR2 SVGIG (reference sequence). The V end lost 0 bases, the J end lost 2 bases, and 13 bases lay between the germline ends. The CDR3 contains 15 residues. The CDR3 DNA follows: TGTGCCTGGAGTGTACGGCGGTCTGGAAACACTGAAGCTTTCTTT. Translating it yields CAWSVRRSGNTEAFF. Full variable domain (remainder filled in from reference TRBV30 and TRBJ1-1): SQTIHQWPATLVQPVGSPLSLECTVEGTSNPNLYWYRQAAGRGLQLLFYSVGIGQISSEVPQNLSASRPQDRQFILSSKKLLLSDSGFYLCAWSVRRSGNTEAFFGQGTRLTVV.

This chain links TRBV5-1 with TRBJ2-7, with 8 bases matching TRBD1. In germline, CDR1 is SGHRS, CDR2 YFSETQ. The CDR3 contains 15 residues. The junction had 10 bases not matched to a gene; V was cut back by 1 base and J by 7 bases. The CDR3 protein is CASSLNSGGAGEQYF. The CDR3 nucleotides are TGCGCCAGCAGCTTGAATTCAGGGGGCGCGGGGGAGCAGTACTTC.